This T cell receptor (beta chain) was documented in a study of blood T cell repertoires in COVID-19. For the study at large: The United States, Italy and Spain were the sources of the acute and convalescent COVID-19 samples. In each case, the material was cDNA or gDNA derived from T cells, B-cell-depleted T cells, or PBMCs.

V was trimmed by 4 bases and J by 7 bases, leaving 18 bases between them. Germline V gene sequence: CDR1 SGHNT, CDR2 YYREEE (reference sequence). The CDR3 length is 14 residues. TCRdb's table, derived via immunoSEQ multiplex PCR, lists solely in-frame clones and lacks some. This table has 25,000 to 30,000 clones, 87% appearing once. The TCR comes from a human donor in a cohort sampled during active COVID-19. V is TRBV5-4 and J is TRBJ2-7; D possibly corresponds to TRBD2 (5 bases). Source material: peripheral blood. The CDR3 region has the DNA TGTGCCAGCAGCACGTCACCGTCCGAGCGGGAGCAGTACTTC. Its translation is CASSTSPSEREQYF.